Listed here is a single T cell receptor beta chain. Its antigen remains unknown. Using its own MiXCR run on the 5' RACE reads, TCRdb lists one record per CDR3 protein. The sample has approximately 510,000 distinct CDR3 sequences, about a fifth seen once. These data belong to a study of T cells after yellow fever vaccination. There are 15 residues in the CDR3. Findings and limits, study-wide: It was a small share of clonotypes that appeared in both CD4 and CD8 compartments. Booster sampling recovered most clones from primary vaccination (under 98% CD4, roughly 90% CD8).

The TCR sequence derives from a man aged 18 to 29 who received the YFV17D yellow fever vaccine. J is TRBJ2-7 and V is TRBV21-1; the table calls TRBD1, which could not be checked here. TRBV21-1 is labeled a pseudogene. Source: PBMCs, taken approximately 20 days after the first yellow fever vaccination. Here the CDR3 reads CASSPGTGLLSWQYF. CDR3 in DNA: TGTGCCAGCAGCCCCGGGACAGGGCTGCTGAGTTGGCAGTACTTC.